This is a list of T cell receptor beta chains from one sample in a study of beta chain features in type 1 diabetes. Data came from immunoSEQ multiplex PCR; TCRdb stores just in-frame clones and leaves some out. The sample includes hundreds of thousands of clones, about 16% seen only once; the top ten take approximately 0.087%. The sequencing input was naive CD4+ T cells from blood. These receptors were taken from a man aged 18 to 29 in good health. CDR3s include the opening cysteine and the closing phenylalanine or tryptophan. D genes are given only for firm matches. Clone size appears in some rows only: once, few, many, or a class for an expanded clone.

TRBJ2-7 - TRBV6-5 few TGTGCCAGCAGTTACCGGGACTCCTCCTACGAGCAGTACTTC CASSYRDSSYEQYF
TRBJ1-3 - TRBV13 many TGTGCCAGCAGCGCTCCTCCGCTTAACACCATATATTTT CASSAPPLNTIYF
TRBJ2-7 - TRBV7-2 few TGTGCCAGCAGCTTGCCGACCTACGAGCAGTACTTC CASSLPTYEQYF
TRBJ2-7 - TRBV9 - TGTGCCAGCAGTATACAGGGTCATCACGAGCAGTACTTC CASSIQGHHEQYF
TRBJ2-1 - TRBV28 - TGTGCCAGCAGTTTATTCGACAATGAGCAGTTCTTC CASSLFDNEQFF
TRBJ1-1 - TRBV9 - TGTGCCAGCAGCCCCAGGGAGGAAGCTTTCTTT CASSPREEAFF
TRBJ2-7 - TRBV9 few TGTGCCAGCAGCGTAGAAGGGCCAGGCCCCCTCTACGAGCAGTACTTC CASSVEGPGPLYEQYF
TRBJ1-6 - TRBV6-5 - TGTGCCAGCAGTTACCTCCGGGGTGGGGATTCACCCCTCCACTTT CASSYLRGGDSPLHF
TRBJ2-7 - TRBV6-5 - TGTGCCAGCAGTTACTCCAGGGGCCCCTACGAGCAGTACTTC CASSYSRGPYEQYF
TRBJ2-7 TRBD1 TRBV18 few TGTGCCAGCTCACCAGGGACAGGGGTTTTCGAGCAGTACTTC CASSPGTGVFEQYF
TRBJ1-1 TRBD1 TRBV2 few TGTGCCAGCAAGGAGACAGGGCGAATCTCGAGAGCTTTCTTT CASKETGRISRAFF
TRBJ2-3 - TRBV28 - TGTGCCAGCAGTTATGACAGGACAGATACGCAGTATTTT CASSYDRTDTQYF
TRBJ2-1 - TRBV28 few TGTGCCAGCAGTTTACCCAGACCAGGGGCCCTCTACAATGAGCAGTTCTTC CASSLPRPGALYNEQFF
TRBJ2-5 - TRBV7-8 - TGTGCCAGCAGCCTAGGCACCTGGGGAGAGACCCAGTACTTC CASSLGTWGETQYF
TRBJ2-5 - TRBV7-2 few TGTGCCAGCAGCTTAGCCGGGAGTGGGAAGACCCAGTACTTC CASSLAGSGKTQYF
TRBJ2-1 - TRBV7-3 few TGTGCCAGCAGCTTAAGAGGGAGCTCCTACAATGAGCAGTTCTTC CASSLRGSSYNEQFF
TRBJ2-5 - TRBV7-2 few TGTGCCAGCAGCTCTTCTCTAGCGCAAGAGACCCAGTACTTC CASSSSLAQETQYF